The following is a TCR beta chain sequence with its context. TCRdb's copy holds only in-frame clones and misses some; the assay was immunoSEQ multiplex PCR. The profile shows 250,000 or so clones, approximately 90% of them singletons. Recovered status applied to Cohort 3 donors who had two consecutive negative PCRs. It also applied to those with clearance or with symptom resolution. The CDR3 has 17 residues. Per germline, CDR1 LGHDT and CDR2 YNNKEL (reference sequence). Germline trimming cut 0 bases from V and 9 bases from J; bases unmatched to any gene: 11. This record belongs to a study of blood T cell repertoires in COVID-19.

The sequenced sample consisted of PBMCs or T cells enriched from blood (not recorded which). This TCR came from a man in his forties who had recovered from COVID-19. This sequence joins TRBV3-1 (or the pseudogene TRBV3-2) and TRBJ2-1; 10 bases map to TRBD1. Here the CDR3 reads CASSQDRGTGVVLEQFF. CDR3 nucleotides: TGTGCCAGCAGCCAAGATCGGGGGACAGGGGTTGTTCTTGAGCAGTTCTTC.